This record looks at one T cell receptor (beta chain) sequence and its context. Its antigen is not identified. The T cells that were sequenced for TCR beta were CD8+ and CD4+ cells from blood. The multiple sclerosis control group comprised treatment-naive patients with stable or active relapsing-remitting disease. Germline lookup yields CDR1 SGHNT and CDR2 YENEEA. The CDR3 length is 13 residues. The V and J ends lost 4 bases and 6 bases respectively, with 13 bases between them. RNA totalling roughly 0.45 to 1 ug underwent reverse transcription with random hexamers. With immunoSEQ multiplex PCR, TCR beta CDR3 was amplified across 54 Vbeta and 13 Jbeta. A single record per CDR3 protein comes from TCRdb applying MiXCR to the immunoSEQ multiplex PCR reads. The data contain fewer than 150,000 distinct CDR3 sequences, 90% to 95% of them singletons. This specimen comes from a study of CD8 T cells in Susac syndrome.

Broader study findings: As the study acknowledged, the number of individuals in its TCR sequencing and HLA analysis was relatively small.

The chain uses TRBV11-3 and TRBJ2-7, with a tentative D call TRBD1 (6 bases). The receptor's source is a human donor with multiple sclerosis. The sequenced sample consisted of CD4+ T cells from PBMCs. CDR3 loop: CASSSTGFGEQYF. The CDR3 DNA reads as TGTGCCAGCAGCTCAACAGGGTTCGGCGAGCAGTACTTC.